The source of this T cell receptor (beta chain) is a study of shared clonotypes between healthy human individuals. Study context: A few men and a couple of women, aged 18 to 49, were donors.

On this clone: Antigen: not known.

Losses at the gene ends were 2 bases for V and 4 bases for J; bases not matched to a gene: 5. This CDR3 region has 16 residues. CDR1 and CDR2 (germline): SGHNT, YYREEE (reference sequence). Only in-frame clones appear in the TCRdb table, and some are missing; sequencing was by immunoSEQ multiplex PCR. The sample lists about 600,000 clones; around 76% were seen once. Whole-study findings and limits: Read depth was anticipated to influence clonotype sharing among donors.

Material: PBMCs. The chain recombines TRBV5-4 with TRBJ2-3; 12 bases match TRBD2. The sequence was obtained from a woman in her 40s in good health. Some clones in this sample may be carry-over from other donors' samples. The CDR3 is CASSFLAGGPPDTQYF. The CDR3 DNA is TGTGCCAGCAGCTTCCTAGCGGGAGGGCCACCAGATACGCAGTATTTT.